Following are 12 T cell receptor beta chains from one sample sequenced in a study of regulatory T cells in long-lasting Graves disease. As to time point: persistent/refractory GD, antithyroid drugs over 5 years with positive TRAb. Extracted PBMC RNA gave rise to the TCR library. According to the study, TCR beta libraries were built with iRepertoire HTBI primers and CDR3-region Arm-PCR. TCRdb independently ran MiXCR on the multiplex PCR reads; one entry per CDR3 protein. The sample lists a few hundred thousand distinct CDR3 sequences, 20% to 25% seen once, with around 30% in the top ten. The sequenced sample was peripheral blood mononuclear cells (PBMCs), obtained when the disease was refractory, from a patient treated with antithyroid drugs. The receptors here all came from a woman aged 40 to 50 with Graves disease.

To note about this clonotype: A much larger clone lies a single base off, so this may be a read error. V gene TRBV11-2 combines with J gene TRBJ2-4, with D perhaps matching TRBD2 (6 bases). The CDR3 sequence is 18 residues long. Per the germline V gene, CDR1 is SGHAT and CDR2 is FQNNGV. Trimming pared 5 bases from V and 2 bases from J, leaving 22 bases between. Written as DNA, the CDR3 is TGTGCCAGCAGCGGCAGGGACTTATTTTTCGGTACCAAAAACATTCAGTACTTC. Protein product: CASSGRDLFFGTKNIQYF.

The table lists this clonotype with many counts. The chain recombines TRBV28 with TRBJ1-1; D possibly corresponds to TRBD1 (5 bases). The CDR3 covers 13 residues. Germline V lookup: CDR1 MDHEN, CDR2 SYDVKM. Trimming took off 6 bases at V and 6 bases at J, with 14 bases between the two ends. CDR3 nucleotide sequence: TGTGCCAGCAGACCTTGGACATCTTCTGAAGCTTTCTTT. Encoded protein: CASRPWTSSEAFF.

This clonotype turned up a few times. The J gene is TRBJ1-5, the V gene TRBV10-3, with a weak D call TRBD1 (5 bases). Trimming removed 8 bases from V and 3 bases from J, with 8 bases in between. From germline, CDR1 is ENHRY and CDR2 SYGVKD. CDR3 length: 12 amino acids. CDR3 in DNA: TGTGCCATCGGGGGAATCAATCAGCCCCAGCATTTT. Its translation: CAIGGINQPQHF.

Ten or more counts support this clonotype. This chain uses TRBV28 with TRBJ2-7; TRBD2 aligns across 12 bases. The CDR3 is made up of 15 amino acids. Germline trimming cut 6 bases from V and 3 bases from J; bases unmatched to any gene: 6. Germline-derived CDR1 and CDR2 are MDHEN and SYDVKM. CDR3 sequence reads: CASRFGLAGSYEQYF. In DNA form, the CDR3 reads TGTGCCAGCAGATTCGGACTAGCGGGGAGCTACGAGCAGTACTTC.

This clonotype was detected a few times. This chain connects TRBV6-2 or TRBV6-3 to TRBJ2-1; D may be TRBD1 (5 bases). CDR1 MNHEY and CDR2 SVGEGT come from the germline V gene. CDR3 length: 16 amino acids. V was trimmed by 3 bases and J by 3 bases, leaving 15 bases between them. The CDR3 region is CASSYGARRRYNEQFF. The CDR3 DNA follows: TGTGCCAGCAGTTATGGGGCGAGGCGGCGCTACAATGAGCAGTTCTTC.

This chain links TRBV27 with TRBJ2-7, with D possibly being TRBD1 (5 bases). The V gene's germline CDR1 is MNHEY and CDR2 SMNVEV (reference sequence). CDR3 length: 13 amino acids. Trimming stripped 1 base from V and 6 bases from J, with 10 bases between. CDR3 protein: CASSLWGRPEQYF. In DNA form, the CDR3 reads TGTGCCAGCAGTTTATGGGGCCGTCCCGAGCAGTACTTC.

J is TRBJ2-7 and V is TRBV20-1; 10 bases are shared with TRBD1. Germline V lookup: CDR1 DFQATT, CDR2 SNEGSKA (reference sequence). V was pared by 6 bases and J by 4 bases, with 9 bases of the junction left unmatched. This CDR3 comprises 14 residues. The CDR3: CSAARDRGMYEQYF. CDR3 in DNA: TGCAGTGCCGCCCGGGACAGGGGAATGTACGAGCAGTACTTC.

This clonotype was seen repeatedly, ten times or more. This chain joins TRBV10-1 and TRBJ2-2; D is ambiguous. The CDR3 loop spans 13 amino acids. Germline CDR1 is WNHNN and CDR2 is SYGVQD (reference sequence). Trimming cost V 10 bases and J 6 bases, with 15 bases left between them. The CDR3 DNA sequence: TGCGCCACGCGAAGGGATTGGGCCGGGGAGCTGTTTTTT. The encoded protein is CATRRDWAGELFF.

Regarding this clonotype: Compared with germline, one end of the junction differs, possibly owing to a read error. The CDR3 is CASSLEGGVLVF. The CDR3 coding sequence is TGCGCCAGCAGCTTGGAGGGGGGGGTCCTGGTTTTT. The V gene is TRBV5-1, the J gene TRBJ1-4, with D possibly being TRBD1 (6 bases). The germline V gene has CDR1 SGHRS and CDR2 YFSETQ. The CDR3 is 12 residues long.

Only a few counts were recorded for this clonotype. The V and J genes are TRBV11-2 and TRBJ2-2, with D unclear. CDR3 length equals 13 residues. V lost 6 bases and J lost 6, with 11 bases in between. Germline CDR1 and CDR2: SGHAT and FQNNGV. CDR3 in DNA: TGTGCCAGCAGGTCGACCAGAGCCGGGGAGCTGTTTTTT. It specifies CASRSTRAGELFF.

This sequence joins TRBV4-1 and TRBJ1-1; tentative D call: TRBD1 (6 bases). Germline values: CDR1 MGHRA, CDR2 YSYEKL. V dropped 4 bases and J dropped 1 base, with 13 bases sitting between them. The CDR3 covers 15 residues. This CDR3 reads CASSPPGQANTEAFF. CDR3 nucleotides: TGCGCCAGCAGCCCTCCGGGACAAGCGAACACTGAAGCTTTCTTT.

This clonotype was seen at least ten times. V gene TRBV29-1 combines with J gene TRBJ2-5; 7 bases align to TRBD2. The CDR3 runs to 17 residues. Germline CDR1 SQVTM, CDR2 ANQGSEA. The trim removed 5 bases at V and 5 bases at J, leaving 20 bases unmatched. In DNA form, the CDR3 reads TGCAGCGTTCAGGATACTCTCGGACTAGAGGGGCGGGAGACCCAGTACTTC. This gives the protein CSVQDTLGLEGRETQYF. The whole variable domain, remainder taken from reference TRBV29-1 and TRBJ2-5, is SAVISQKPSRDICQRGTSLTIQCQVDSQVTMMFWYRQQPGQSLTLIATANQGSEATYESGFVIDKFPISRPNLTFSTLTVSNMSPEDSSIYLCSVQDTLGLEGRETQYFGPGTRLLVL.